This T cell receptor beta chain was obtained from a study of esophageal squamous cell carcinoma under preoperative chemotherapy. As for the study in general: Both tumor-infiltrating lymphocytes and peripheral blood T cells had their TCR repertoires profiled. Overall study findings and caveats: Peripheral T cells migrating into the tumor appeared to partly supply post-treatment tumor-infiltrating lymphocytes. Chemotherapy was followed by significantly higher TCR diversity in peripheral T cells only, not tumor-infiltrating lymphocytes.

With 4 bases clipped from V and 0 bases from J, the junction kept 3 bases outside the gene matches. The CDR3 is 16 amino acids. Germline V gene lookup returns CDR1 SGHVS and CDR2 FQNEAQ. TCRdb reprocessed the PCR reads via MiXCR and lists one record per CDR3 protein. The sample includes about 30,000 distinct CDR3 sequences, under 55% of them seen just once. Sample time point: before preoperative PTX-NDP chemotherapy. Paclitaxel-nedaplatin chemotherapy was given to patients ahead of their surgery. This clonotype was seen a handful of times. Its target is unknown. The origin of this receptor is a human donor with esophageal squamous cell carcinoma. The donor label of this sample is uncertain. The genes are TRBV7-8 and TRBJ2-3; 11 bases match TRBD2. This specimen was taken from a patient given preoperative chemotherapy. The CDR3 DNA reads as TGTGCCAGCAGCTCCTGGACTAGCGGGAGCACAGATACGCAGTATTTT. It codes for CASSSWTSGSTDTQYF.